The TCR beta chain described here comes from a study of blood T cell repertoires in COVID-19. Study background: Some COVID-19 samples were acute and others convalescent; all came from the United States, Italy and Spain. The cDNA or gDNA used as material had been derived from T cells, B-cell-depleted T cells, or PBMCs.

In the study's own analysis: Amplification from reference gene primers served as the basis for estimated nucleated cell counts. TCRdb keeps only in-frame clones here, not all; method: immunoSEQ multiplex PCR. V, J and clone size reflect that table, while D and trimming were determined from the DNA. The sample shows about 160,000 clones, roughly 85% of them seen only once. V lost 0 bases, J lost 6 bases, and 17 bases lay in between. Germline lookup yields CDR1 KGHSH and CDR2 LQKENI. CDR3 length equals 16 residues. The chain uses TRBV18 and TRBJ2-5; tentative D call: TRBD1 (6 bases). This TCR derives from a human donor with acute or convalescent COVID-19. The donor label of this sample is uncertain. The sample comprised peripheral blood. The CDR3 region is CASSPPNRDKSKTQYF. In nucleotides, the CDR3 is TGTGCCAGCTCACCACCTAATAGGGACAAAAGCAAGACCCAGTACTTC.